This T cell receptor (beta chain) was documented in a study of T cells after yellow fever vaccination. Study overall: SMART-Seq v4 Ultra Low Input served to prepare low-cell-number fractions.

TCRdb re-analysed the 5' RACE reads in MiXCR, keeping a single row per CDR3 protein. The sample consists of hundreds of thousands of distinct CDR3 sequences, approximately 13% of them appearing once. Germline loops: CDR1 LGHDT, CDR2 YNNKEL (reference sequence). This CDR3 comprises 15 residues. V lost 4 bases and J lost 2; bases outside the gene matches: 6. Ten or more counts support this clonotype. V usage is TRBV3-1 and J usage is TRBJ2-7, with 9 bases matching TRBD2. The source was PBMCs, collected on the day of the yellow fever booster vaccination. This TCR was recovered from a young man who received the YFV17D yellow fever vaccine. In nucleotides, the CDR3 is TGTGCCAGCAGCCTAAGAGGCGGGAGGGCCTACGAGCAGTACTTC. It is translated as CASSLRGGRAYEQYF.